The sequence of this T cell receptor beta chain was determined in a study of early T cells in non-severe SARS-CoV-2 infection (dated by TCRdb to the early 2020s). The study in broad terms: Because TCR sequencing relied on bulk RNA taken from unsorted whole blood, pairing of alpha and beta chains was not possible. Overall study outcomes, separate from this receptor: Matching against VDJdb was skewed toward anti-spike CD8 responses, likely underestimated virus-specific expansions, and missed private and CD4 specificities.

Set within a cohort of healthcare workers in London, UK, this nested case-control study involved weekly PCR testing of nasopharyngeal swabs along with blood sampling. Between 23 and 31 March 2020, the week of the UK lockdown, healthcare workers were enrolled and then followed up weekly for as long as 16 weeks. Preparation of the library involved 5' RACE. TCRdb names NextSeq 500 as the instrument used. To correct for sequencing error and PCR bias, the TCR library protocol tagged individual cDNA molecules with unique molecular identifiers. Sequencing covered both TCR alpha and beta chains, and within each sample the abundances of alpha and beta sequences were tightly co-correlated. The published analysis was carried out like this. Decombinator V4 was used to perform V gene, J gene and CDR3 annotation of TCR sequences. TCRs were defined as expanded if a significant change between any two time points was detected under a Poisson model with p below 0.0001. TCR abundances were normalised to the total number of TCRs sequenced in each sample and reported as counts per million. MAIT TCRs were defined by TRAV1-2 paired with TRAJ12, TRAJ20 or TRAJ33, and iNKT TCRs by TRAV10 paired with TRAJ18. VDJdb, accessed 1 November 2021, was searched for CMV, EBV and SARS-CoV-2 annotated TCRs, excluding TCRs annotated for multiple antigens. TCRdb trimmed the raw reads at Q25, called clones with MiXCR and kept productive beta chains. A single entry per CDR3 protein holds the most common genes and DNA from its merged rows. These V and J calls rely on TCRdb rather than the paper's analysis. Recorded for this sample are 50,000 to 60,000 distinct CDR3 sequences; approximately 12% of them occurred a single time. The ten largest account for about 1.4% of the sample.

The junction shows trimming of 7 bases on V and 4 bases on J, and the gene matches do not reach 8 bases of it. Taken from cysteine to phenylalanine, the CDR3 has 15 residues. The entry retains the CDR3 DNA only, 45 bases that are in frame from base 1. In the germline V gene (reference sequence), CDR1 corresponds to LNHDA and CDR2 to SQIVND. This clonotype was seen many times. Its cognate antigen has yet to be identified. Within one base of it there is no much larger clone, and no base qualities were kept. This clonotype originated in an adult who was a healthcare worker with PCR-confirmed SARS-CoV-2 infection or an uninfected control (not recorded which). The sequence joins TRBV19 to TRBJ2-1; TRBD2 agrees with 9 junctional bases. Specimen: whole blood. The sequenced DNA: TGTGCCAGTACGGTACTAGCGGGCCTATACAATGAGCAGTTCTTC. Translated, it gives CASTVLAGLYNEQFF.